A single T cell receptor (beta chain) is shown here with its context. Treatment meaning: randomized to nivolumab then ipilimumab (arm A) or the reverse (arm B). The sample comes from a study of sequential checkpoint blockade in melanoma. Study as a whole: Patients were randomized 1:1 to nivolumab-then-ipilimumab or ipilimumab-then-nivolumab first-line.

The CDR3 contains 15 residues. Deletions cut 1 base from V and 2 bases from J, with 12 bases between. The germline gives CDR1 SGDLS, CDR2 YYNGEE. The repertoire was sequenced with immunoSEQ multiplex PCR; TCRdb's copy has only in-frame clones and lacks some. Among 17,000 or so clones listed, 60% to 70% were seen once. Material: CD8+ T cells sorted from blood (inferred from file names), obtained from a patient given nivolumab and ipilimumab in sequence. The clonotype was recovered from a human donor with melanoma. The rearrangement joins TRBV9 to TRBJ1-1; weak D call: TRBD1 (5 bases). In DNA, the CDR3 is TGTGCCAGCAGCGTATTCGGGGGAATTAACACTGAAGCTTTCTTT. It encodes CASSVFGGINTEAFF.